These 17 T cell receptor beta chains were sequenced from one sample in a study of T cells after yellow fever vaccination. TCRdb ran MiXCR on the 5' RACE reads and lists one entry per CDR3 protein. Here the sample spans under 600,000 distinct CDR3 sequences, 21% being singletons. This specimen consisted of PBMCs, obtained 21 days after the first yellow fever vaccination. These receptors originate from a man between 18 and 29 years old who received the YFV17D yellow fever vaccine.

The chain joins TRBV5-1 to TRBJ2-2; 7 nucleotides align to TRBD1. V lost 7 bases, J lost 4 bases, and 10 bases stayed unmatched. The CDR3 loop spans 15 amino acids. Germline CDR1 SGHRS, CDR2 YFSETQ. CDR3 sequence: CASSYTDRATGELFF. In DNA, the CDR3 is TGCGCCAGCTCCTATACCGACAGGGCCACCGGGGAGCTGTTTTTT.

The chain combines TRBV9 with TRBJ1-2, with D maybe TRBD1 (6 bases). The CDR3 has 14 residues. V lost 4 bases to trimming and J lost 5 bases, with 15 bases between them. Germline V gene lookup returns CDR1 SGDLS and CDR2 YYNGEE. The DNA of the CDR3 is TGTGCCAGCAGCTCAACGGGGGCGGGGTATGGCTACACCTTC. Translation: CASSSTGAGYGYTF.

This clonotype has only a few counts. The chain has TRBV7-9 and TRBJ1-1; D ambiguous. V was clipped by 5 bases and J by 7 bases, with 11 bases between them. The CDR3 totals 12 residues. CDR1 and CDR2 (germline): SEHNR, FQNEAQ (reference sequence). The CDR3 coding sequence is TGTGCCAGCAGCCAACGAGGGAGTGAAGCTTTCTTT. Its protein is CASSQRGSEAFF. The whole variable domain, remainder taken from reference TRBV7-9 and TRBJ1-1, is DTGVSQNPRHKITKRGQNVTFRCDPISEHNRLYWYRQTLGQGPEFLTYFQNEAQLEKSRLLSDRFSAERPKGSFSTLEIQRTEQGDSAMYLCASSQRGSEAFFGQGTRLTVV.

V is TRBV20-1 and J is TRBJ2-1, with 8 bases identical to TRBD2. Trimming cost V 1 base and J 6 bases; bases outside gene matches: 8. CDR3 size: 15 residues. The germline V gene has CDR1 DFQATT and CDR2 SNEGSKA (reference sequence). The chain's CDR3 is CSARVFSGAGNEQFF. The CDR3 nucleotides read TGCAGTGCTAGAGTTTTTAGCGGGGCCGGCAATGAGCAGTTCTTC.

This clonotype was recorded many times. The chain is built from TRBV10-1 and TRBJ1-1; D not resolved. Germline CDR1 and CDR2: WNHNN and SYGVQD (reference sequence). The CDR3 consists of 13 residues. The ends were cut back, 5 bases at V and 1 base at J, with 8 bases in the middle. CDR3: CASSFNGNTEAFF. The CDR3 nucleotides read TGCGCCAGCAGTTTTAACGGGAACACTGAAGCTTTCTTT.

CDR3 sequence: CASGREDTDTQYF. The CDR3 coding sequence is TGTGCCTCCGGCAGGGAGGACACAGATACGCAGTATTTT. This sequence joins TRBV28 and TRBJ2-3, with a weak D call TRBD2 (6 bases). Trimming left V 11 bases short and J 2 bases short, with 14 bases between. This CDR3 region has 13 residues. Per the germline V gene, CDR1 is MDHEN and CDR2 is SYDVKM.

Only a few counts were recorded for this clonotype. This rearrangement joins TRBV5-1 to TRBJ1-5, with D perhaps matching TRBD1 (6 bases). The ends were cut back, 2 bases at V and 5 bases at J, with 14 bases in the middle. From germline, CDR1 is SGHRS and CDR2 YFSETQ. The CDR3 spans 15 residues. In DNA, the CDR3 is TGCGCCAGCAGCTTCAAGGGGGGAGGCGATCAGCCCCAGCATTTT. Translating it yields CASSFKGGGDQPQHF.

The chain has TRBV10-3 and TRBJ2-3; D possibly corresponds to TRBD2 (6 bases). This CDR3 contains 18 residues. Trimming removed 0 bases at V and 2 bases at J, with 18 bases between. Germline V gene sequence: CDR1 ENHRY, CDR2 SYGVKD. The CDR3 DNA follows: TGTGCCATCAGTGAGTCCGATATAGCGGAAACAATCACAGATACGCAGTATTTT. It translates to CAISESDIAETITDTQYF.

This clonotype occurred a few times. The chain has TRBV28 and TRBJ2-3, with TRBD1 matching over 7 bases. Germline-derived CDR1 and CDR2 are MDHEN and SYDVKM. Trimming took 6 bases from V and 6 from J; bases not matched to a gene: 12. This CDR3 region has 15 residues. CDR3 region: CASRPATGSQDTQYF. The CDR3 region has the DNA TGTGCCAGCAGACCGGCGACAGGGAGTCAGGATACGCAGTATTTT.

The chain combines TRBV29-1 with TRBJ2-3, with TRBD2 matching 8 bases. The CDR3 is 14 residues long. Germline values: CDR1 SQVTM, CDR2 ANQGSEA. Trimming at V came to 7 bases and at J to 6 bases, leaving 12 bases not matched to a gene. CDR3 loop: CSASLSGVLDTQYF. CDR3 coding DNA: TGCAGCGCCTCACTTAGCGGGGTACTCGATACGCAGTATTTT.

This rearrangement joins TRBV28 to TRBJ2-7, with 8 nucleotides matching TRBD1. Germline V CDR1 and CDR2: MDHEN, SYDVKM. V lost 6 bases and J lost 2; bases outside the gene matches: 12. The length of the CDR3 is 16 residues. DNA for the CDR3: TGTGCCAGCAGGAAGGGGACAGGCAGTAGTGCCTACGAGCAGTACGTC. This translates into CASRKGTGSSAYEQYV.

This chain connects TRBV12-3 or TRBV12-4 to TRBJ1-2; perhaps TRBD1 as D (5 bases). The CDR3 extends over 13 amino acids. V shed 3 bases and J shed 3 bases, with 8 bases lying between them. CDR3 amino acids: CASSFDSYYGYTF. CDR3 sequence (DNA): TGTGCCAGCAGTTTTGACAGCTACTATGGCTACACCTTC.

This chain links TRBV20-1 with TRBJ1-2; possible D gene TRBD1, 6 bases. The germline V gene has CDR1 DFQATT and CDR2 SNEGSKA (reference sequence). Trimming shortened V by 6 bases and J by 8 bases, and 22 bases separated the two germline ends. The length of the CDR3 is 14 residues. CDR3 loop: CSAPRSGGGGGYTF. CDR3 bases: TGCAGTGCGCCCAGATCGGGGGGTGGGGGCGGCTACACCTTC.

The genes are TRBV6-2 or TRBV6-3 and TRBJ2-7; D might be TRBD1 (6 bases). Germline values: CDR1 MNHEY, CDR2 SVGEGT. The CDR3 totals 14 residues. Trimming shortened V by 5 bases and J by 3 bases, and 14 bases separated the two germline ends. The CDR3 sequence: CASSDGRTDYEQYV. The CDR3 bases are TGTGCCAGCAGTGATGGTCGGACAGACTACGAGCAGTACGTC.

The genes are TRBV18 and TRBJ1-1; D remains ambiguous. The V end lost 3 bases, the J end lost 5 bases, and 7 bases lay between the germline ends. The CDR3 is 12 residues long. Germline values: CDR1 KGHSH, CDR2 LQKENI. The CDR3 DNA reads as TGTGCCAGCTCACCGAGGGTAACTGAAGCTTTCTTT. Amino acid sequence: CASSPRVTEAFF. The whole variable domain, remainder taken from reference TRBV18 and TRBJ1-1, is NAGVMQNPRHLVRRRGQEARLRCSPMKGHSHVYWYRQLPEEGLKFMVYLQKENIIDESGMPKERFSAEFPKEGPSILRIQQVVRGDSAAYFCASSPRVTEAFFGQGTRLTVV.

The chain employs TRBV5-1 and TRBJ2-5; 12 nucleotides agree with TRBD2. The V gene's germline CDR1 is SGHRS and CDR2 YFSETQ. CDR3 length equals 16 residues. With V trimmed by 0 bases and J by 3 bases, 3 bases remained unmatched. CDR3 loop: CASSLASSGGEETQYF. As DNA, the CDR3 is TGCGCCAGCAGCTTGGCTTCTAGCGGGGGGGAAGAGACCCAGTACTTC.

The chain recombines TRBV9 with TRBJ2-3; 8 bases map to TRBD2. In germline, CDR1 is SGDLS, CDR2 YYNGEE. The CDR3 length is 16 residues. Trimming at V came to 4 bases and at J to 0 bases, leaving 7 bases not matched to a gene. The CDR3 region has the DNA TGTGCCAGCAGCTTCTCCGGGGGGGCGAGCACAGATACGCAGTATTTT. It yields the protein CASSFSGGASTDTQYF.